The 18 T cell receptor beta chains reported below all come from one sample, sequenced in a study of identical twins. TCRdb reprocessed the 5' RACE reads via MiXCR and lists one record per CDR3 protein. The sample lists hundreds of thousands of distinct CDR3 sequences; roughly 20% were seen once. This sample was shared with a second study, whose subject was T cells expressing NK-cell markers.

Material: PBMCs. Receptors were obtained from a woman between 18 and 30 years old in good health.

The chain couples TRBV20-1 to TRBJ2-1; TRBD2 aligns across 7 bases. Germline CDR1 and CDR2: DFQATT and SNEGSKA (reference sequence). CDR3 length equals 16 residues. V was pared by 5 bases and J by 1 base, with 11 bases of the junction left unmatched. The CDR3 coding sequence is TGCAGTGCTGTTCTTCTAGCGGATACATCCTACAATGAGCAGTTCTTC. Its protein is CSAVLLADTSYNEQFF.

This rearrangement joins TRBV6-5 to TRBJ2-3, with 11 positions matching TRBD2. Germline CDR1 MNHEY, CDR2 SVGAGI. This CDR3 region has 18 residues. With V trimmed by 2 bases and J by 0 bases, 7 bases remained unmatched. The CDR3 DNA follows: TGTGCCAGCAGTTACAGTCCTAGCGGGGGGCTTAGCACAGATACGCAGTATTTT. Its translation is CASSYSPSGGLSTDTQYF.

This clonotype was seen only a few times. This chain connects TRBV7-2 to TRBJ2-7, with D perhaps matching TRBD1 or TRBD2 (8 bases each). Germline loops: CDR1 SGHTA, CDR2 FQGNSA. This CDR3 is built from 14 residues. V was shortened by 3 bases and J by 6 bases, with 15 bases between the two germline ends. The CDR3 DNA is TGTGCCAGCAGCTTTAATAGCGGGACAGGCGAGCAGTACTTC. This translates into CASSFNSGTGEQYF.

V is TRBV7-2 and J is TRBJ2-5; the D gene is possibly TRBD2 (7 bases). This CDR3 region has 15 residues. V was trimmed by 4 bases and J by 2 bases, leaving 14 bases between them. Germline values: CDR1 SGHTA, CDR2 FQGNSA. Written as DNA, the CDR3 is TGTGCCAGCAGCTGGGGGGGGGGCCTACAAGAGACCCAGTACTTC. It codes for CASSWGGGLQETQYF.

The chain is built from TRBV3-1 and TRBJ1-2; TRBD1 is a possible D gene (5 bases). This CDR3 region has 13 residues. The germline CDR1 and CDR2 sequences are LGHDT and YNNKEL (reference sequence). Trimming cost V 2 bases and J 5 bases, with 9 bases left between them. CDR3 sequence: CASSQRGLYGYTF. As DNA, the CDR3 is TGTGCCAGCAGCCAACGGGGCCTTTATGGCTACACCTTC.

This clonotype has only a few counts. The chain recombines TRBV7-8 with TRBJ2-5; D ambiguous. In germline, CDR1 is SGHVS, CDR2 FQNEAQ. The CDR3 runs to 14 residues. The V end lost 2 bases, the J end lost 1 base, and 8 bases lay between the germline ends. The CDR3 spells CASSLIAIQETQYF. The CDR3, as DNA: TGTGCCAGCAGCTTAATTGCAATCCAAGAGACCCAGTACTTC.

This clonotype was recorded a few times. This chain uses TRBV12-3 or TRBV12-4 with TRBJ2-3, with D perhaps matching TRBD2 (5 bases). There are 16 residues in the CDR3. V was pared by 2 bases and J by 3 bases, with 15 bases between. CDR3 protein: CASSLIEGGDTDTQYF. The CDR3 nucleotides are TGTGCCAGCAGTTTAATCGAGGGCGGAGATACAGATACGCAGTATTTT.

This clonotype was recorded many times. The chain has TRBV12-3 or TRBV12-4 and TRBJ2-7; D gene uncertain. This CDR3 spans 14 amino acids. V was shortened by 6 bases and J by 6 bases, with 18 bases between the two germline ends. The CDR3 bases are TGTGCCAGCAGCCAAGTGGGCCAGACCTCCGAGCAGTACTTC. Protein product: CASSQVGQTSEQYF.

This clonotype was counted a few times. The CDR3 bases are TGTGCCAGCAGGGACCCCGGACAGGGAAATTCACCCCTCCACTTT. Protein: CASRDPGQGNSPLHF. The chain carries TRBV2 and TRBJ1-6; TRBD1 aligns across 8 bases. The V gene's germline CDR1 is SNHLY and CDR2 FYNNEI. Unmatched junction bases numbered 8, after V lost 6 bases and J lost 7 bases. This CDR3 has 15 residues.

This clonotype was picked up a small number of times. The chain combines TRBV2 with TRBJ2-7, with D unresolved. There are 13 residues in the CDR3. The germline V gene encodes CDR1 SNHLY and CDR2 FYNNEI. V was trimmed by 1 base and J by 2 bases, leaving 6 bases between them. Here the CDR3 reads CASSEVWTYEQYF. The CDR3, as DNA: TGTGCCAGCAGTGAAGTTTGGACCTACGAGCAGTACTTC.

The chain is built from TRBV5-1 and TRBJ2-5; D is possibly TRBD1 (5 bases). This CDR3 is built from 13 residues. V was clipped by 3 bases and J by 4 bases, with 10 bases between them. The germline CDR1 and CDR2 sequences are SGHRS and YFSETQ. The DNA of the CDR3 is TGCGCCAGCAGCTGGGCAGGGCCAGAGACCCAGTACTTC. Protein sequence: CASSWAGPETQYF.

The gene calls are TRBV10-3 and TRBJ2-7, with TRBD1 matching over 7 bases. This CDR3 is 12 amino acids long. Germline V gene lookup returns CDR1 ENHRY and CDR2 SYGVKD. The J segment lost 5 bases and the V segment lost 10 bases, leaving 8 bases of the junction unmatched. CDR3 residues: CATTGTAHEQYF. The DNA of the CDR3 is TGTGCCACCACCGGGACAGCCCACGAGCAGTACTTC.

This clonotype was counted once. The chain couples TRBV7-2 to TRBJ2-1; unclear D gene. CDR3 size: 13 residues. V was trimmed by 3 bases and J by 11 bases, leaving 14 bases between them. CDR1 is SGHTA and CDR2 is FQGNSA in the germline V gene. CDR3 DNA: TGTGCCAGCAGCTTCAGTTCCCAAGACAAGCAGTTCTTC. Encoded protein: CASSFSSQDKQFF. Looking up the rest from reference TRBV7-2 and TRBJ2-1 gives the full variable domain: GAGVSQSPSNKVTEKGKDVELRCDPISGHTALYWYRQSLGQGLEFLIYFQGNSAPDKSGLPSDRFSAERTGGSVSTLTIQRTQQEDSAVYLCASSFSSQDKQFFGPGTRLTVL.

The DNA for the CDR3 is TGCAGCGCCTGGGACAGTAGTTATGAAAAACTGTTTTTT. This sequence encodes CSAWDSSYEKLFF. The chain has TRBV29-1 and TRBJ1-4; 7 bases are shared with TRBD1. This CDR3 is built from 13 residues. The V gene end was trimmed by 7 bases and the J gene end by 6 bases; junction bases not matched to a gene: 8. Per the germline V gene, CDR1 is SQVTM and CDR2 is ANQGSEA. Full variable domain (rest looked up from reference TRBV29-1 and TRBJ1-4): SAVISQKPSRDICQRGTSLTIQCQVDSQVTMMFWYRQQPGQSLTLIATANQGSEATYESGFVIDKFPISRPNLTFSTLTVSNMSPEDSSIYLCSAWDSSYEKLFFGSGTQLSVL.

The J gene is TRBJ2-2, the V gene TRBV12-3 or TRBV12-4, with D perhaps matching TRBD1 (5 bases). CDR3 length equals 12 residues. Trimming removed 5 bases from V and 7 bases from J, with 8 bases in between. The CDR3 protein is CASSQGHGELFF. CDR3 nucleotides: TGTGCCAGCAGTCAGGGTCACGGGGAGCTGTTTTTT.

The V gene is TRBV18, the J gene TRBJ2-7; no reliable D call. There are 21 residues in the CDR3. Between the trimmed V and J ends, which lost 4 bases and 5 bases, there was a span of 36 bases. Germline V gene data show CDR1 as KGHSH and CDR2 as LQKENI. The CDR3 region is CASSLTPPIKIPGPRGNEQYF. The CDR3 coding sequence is TGTGCCAGCTCACTTACACCACCTATAAAGATTCCGGGCCCCCGTGGCAACGAGCAGTACTTC.

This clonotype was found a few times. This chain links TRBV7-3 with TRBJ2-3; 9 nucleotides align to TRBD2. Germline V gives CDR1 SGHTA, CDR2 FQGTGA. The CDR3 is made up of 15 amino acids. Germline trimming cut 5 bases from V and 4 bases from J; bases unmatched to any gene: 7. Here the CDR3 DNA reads TGTGCCAGCAGCAGGGTTAGCGGGGGATCAGATACGCAGTATTTT. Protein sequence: CASSRVSGGSDTQYF.

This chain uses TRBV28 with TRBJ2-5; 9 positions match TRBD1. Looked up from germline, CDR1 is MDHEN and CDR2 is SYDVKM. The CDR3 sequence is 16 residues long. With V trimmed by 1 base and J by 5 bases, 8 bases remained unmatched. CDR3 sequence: CASSLSRTGESETQYF. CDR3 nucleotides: TGTGCCAGCAGTTTATCGCGGACAGGGGAATCGGAGACCCAGTACTTC.